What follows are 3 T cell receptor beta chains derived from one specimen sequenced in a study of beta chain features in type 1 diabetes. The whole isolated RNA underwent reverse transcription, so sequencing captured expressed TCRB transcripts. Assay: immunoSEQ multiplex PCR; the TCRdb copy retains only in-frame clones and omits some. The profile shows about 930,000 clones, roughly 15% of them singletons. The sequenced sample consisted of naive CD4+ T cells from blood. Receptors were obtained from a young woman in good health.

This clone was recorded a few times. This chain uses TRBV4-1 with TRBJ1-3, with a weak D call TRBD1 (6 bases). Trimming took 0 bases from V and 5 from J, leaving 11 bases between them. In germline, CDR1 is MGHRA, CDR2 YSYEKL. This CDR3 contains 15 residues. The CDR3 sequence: CASSQDRDKRNTIYF. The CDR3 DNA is TGCGCCAGCAGCCAAGACCGGGACAAACGAAACACCATATATTTT.

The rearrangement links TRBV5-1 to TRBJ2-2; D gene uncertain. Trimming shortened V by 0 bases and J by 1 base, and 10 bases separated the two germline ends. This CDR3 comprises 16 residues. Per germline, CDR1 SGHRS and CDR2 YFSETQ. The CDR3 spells CASSLEVSGNTGELFF. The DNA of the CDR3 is TGCGCCAGCAGCTTGGAGGTGTCGGGGAACACCGGGGAGCTGTTTTTT.

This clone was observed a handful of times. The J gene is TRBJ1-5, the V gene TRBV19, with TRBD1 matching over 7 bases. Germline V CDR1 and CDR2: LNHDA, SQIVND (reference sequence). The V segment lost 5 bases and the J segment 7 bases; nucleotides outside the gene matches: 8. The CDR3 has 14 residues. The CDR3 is CASSPDRAGQPQHF. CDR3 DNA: TGTGCCAGTAGTCCTGACAGGGCTGGGCAGCCCCAGCATTTT. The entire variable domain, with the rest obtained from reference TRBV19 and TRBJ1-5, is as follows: DGGITQSPKYLFRKEGQNVTLSCEQNLNHDAMYWYRQDPGQGLRLIYYSQIVNDFQKGDIAEGYSVSREKKESFPLTVTSAQKNPTAFYLCASSPDRAGQPQHFGDGTRLSIL.